The next 8 T cell receptor beta chains were all read from a single sample in a study of Graves' ophthalmopathy and Graves' hyperthyroidism. Using RNA transcripts, the TCR beta CDR3 regions were amplified. RT-PCR was first run with HTBI primers, then multiplex PCR in a second round. TCRdb fed the multiplex PCR reads into MiXCR, producing one record per CDR3 protein. The data contain 300,000 to 400,000 distinct CDR3 sequences, approximately 17% of them singletons. The sample was peripheral blood. These receptors all stem from an adult woman with stable Graves' hyperthyroidism.

Note on this clonotype: This may arise from a read error, as a much more abundant clone is one base away. V is TRBV7-3 and J is TRBJ2-2, with TRBD2 identical over 7 bases. Germline V gene sequence: CDR1 SGHTA, CDR2 FQGTGA. The CDR3 loop spans 17 amino acids. CDR3 sequence: CASSLNGGRLNTGELCF. In DNA form, the CDR3 reads TGTGCCAGCAGCTTAAATGGCGGGAGACTGAACACCGGGGAGCTGTGTTTT.

The chain employs TRBV4-2 and TRBJ2-5; D is undetermined. The CDR3 spans 15 residues. Trimming stripped 0 bases from V and 1 base from J, with 9 bases between. Germline values: CDR1 LGHNA, CDR2 YNFKEQ. DNA for the CDR3: TGTGCCAGCAGCCAAGATGAGCGCTCCCAAGAGACCCAGTACTTC. Amino acid sequence: CASSQDERSQETQYF.

This clonotype was detected many times. The rearrangement joins TRBV11-3 to TRBJ1-1; D possibly corresponds to TRBD1 (5 bases). The CDR3 spans 14 residues. The germline V gene has CDR1 SGHNT and CDR2 YENEEA. V lost 5 bases, J lost 1 base, and 11 bases lay in between. In DNA, the CDR3 is TGTGCCAGCAGCCCAGGGTATTCGAACACTGAAGCTTTCTTT. Translated, it gives CASSPGYSNTEAFF.

Only one count was recorded for this clonotype. The chain combines TRBV19 with TRBJ2-7; 7 positions match TRBD2. This CDR3 region has 12 residues. Germline assignment: CDR1 LNHDA and CDR2 SQIVND (reference sequence). V was clipped by 3 bases and J by 6 bases; unmatched bases: 2. CDR3 bases: TGTGCCAGTAGTATGACGGGGGGCGAGCAGTACTTC. This sequence encodes CASSMTGGEQYF.

This clonotype was seen ten or more times. V and J are TRBV20-1 and TRBJ2-7; D perhaps matches TRBD2 (6 bases). Germline V CDR1 and CDR2: DFQATT, SNEGSKA (reference sequence). Between the trimmed V and J ends, which lost 1 base and 2 bases, there was a span of 12 bases. This CDR3 spans 14 amino acids. The CDR3 region has the DNA TGCAGTGCTAGAGGAATAGCGGAAACCTACGAGCAGTACTTC. Amino acids: CSARGIAETYEQYF.

This clonotype appeared many times. V is TRBV19 and J is TRBJ2-7; possible D gene TRBD1, 6 bases. V lost 3 bases, J lost 5 bases, and 11 bases lay in between. This CDR3 is 13 amino acids long. Germline assignment: CDR1 LNHDA and CDR2 SQIVND (reference sequence). CDR3 DNA: TGTGCCAGTAGTATTAACAGGGACCACGAGCAGTACTTC. This translates into CASSINRDHEQYF.

This clonotype was picked up many times. The rearrangement links TRBV12-3 or TRBV12-4 to TRBJ1-3, with 7 bases that match TRBD1. This CDR3 has 15 residues. V gave up 3 bases and J gave up 4 bases; unmatched junction bases: 6. As DNA, the CDR3 is TGTGCCAGCAGTTTCGACAGGGATTTCGGAAACACCATATATTTT. This codes for CASSFDRDFGNTIYF.

This clonotype was detected ten times or more. This chain joins TRBV6-1 and TRBJ2-7; 8 bases match TRBD2. Germline values: CDR1 MNHNS, CDR2 SASEGT. The CDR3 runs to 12 residues. V lost 5 bases, J lost 5 bases, and 2 bases stayed unmatched. The CDR3 DNA reads as TGTGCCAGCAGTCCGACTAGCGACGAGCAGTACTTC. Its protein product is CASSPTSDEQYF.